One and the same sample provided the 30 T cell receptor beta chains below, sequenced in a study of T cells of healthy individuals. Each CDR3 protein is one row after TCRdb ran MiXCR on the 5' RACE reads. The table lists some 85,000 distinct CDR3 sequences, approximately 5.4% of them singletons, with about 7.5% in the top ten. The receptor source for this set is a female donor in good health.

V is TRBV29-1 and J is TRBJ2-3; 8 bases agree with TRBD2. The ends lost 3 bases at V and 4 bases at J; junction bases unmatched: 6. CDR3 length equals 14 residues. From germline, CDR1 is SQVTM and CDR2 ANQGSEA. CDR3 sequence: CSVDPAGEPDTQYF. DNA for the CDR3: TGCAGCGTTGACCCAGCGGGAGAGCCAGATACGCAGTATTTT.

This clonotype was counted ten times or more. The rearrangement joins TRBV29-1 to TRBJ2-1; weak D call: TRBD2 (6 bases). Trimming took 5 bases from V and 4 from J, leaving 24 bases between them. Germline-derived CDR1 and CDR2 are SQVTM and ANQGSEA. The CDR3 is 17 residues long. CDR3 protein: CSVLGARPGVGYNEQFF. CDR3 nucleotides: TGCAGCGTTTTAGGGGCTCGTCCGGGAGTAGGGTACAATGAGCAGTTCTTC.

This clonotype turned up a few times. V and J are TRBV12-3 or TRBV12-4 and TRBJ2-1; 7 nucleotides line up with TRBD1. The CDR3 runs 19 residues. Trimming took 1 base from V and 4 from J; bases not matched to a gene: 16. The CDR3 DNA reads TGTGCCAGCAGTTTAGGGACAGGAGAGTCTTACGGCTCTTACAATGAGCAGTTCTTC. This codes for CASSLGTGESYGSYNEQFF.

This clonotype occurred many times. V is TRBV18 and J is TRBJ2-5; D perhaps matches TRBD2 (5 bases). From germline, CDR1 is KGHSH and CDR2 LQKENI. Trimming took off 3 bases at V and 2 bases at J, with 13 bases between the two ends. The CDR3 consists of 15 residues. The CDR3, as DNA: TGTGCCAGCTCACCCTCGGGGTGGAATCAAGAGACCCAGTACTTC. This gives the protein CASSPSGWNQETQYF.

This clonotype was seen repeatedly, ten times or more. The chain combines TRBV19 with TRBJ1-5; D may be TRBD1 (5 bases). The CDR3 runs to 15 residues. V lost 5 bases and J lost 0, with 11 bases in between. The germline V gene has CDR1 LNHDA and CDR2 SQIVND (reference sequence). The CDR3 reads CASSYRQTSNQPQHF. Written as DNA, the CDR3 is TGTGCCAGTAGTTACCGACAGACTAGCAATCAGCCCCAGCATTTT.

This clonotype appeared many times. The chain is built from TRBV15 and TRBJ2-7, with D uncertain. CDR3 length: 13 amino acids. Per the germline V gene, CDR1 is LNHNV and CDR2 is YYDKDF (reference sequence). The ends were cut back, 6 bases at V and 0 bases at J, with 9 bases in the middle. The CDR3 bases are TGTGCCACCAGGGGCCTCGACTCCTACGAGCAGTACTTC. It yields the protein CATRGLDSYEQYF. The full variable domain, rest sourced from reference TRBV15 and TRBJ2-7, is DAMVIQNPRYQVTQFGKPVTLSCSQTLNHNVMYWYQQKSSQAPKLLFHYYDKDFNNEADTPDNFQSRRPNTSFCFLDIRSPGLGDTAMYLCATRGLDSYEQYFGPGTRLTVT.

The sample holds many counts of this clonotype. The V call is TRBV29-1, the J call TRBJ2-1; 10 bases are a match to TRBD2. The V gene end was trimmed by 4 bases and the J gene end by 2 bases; junction bases not matched to a gene: 5. Per germline, CDR1 SQVTM and CDR2 ANQGSEA. The CDR3 spans 15 residues. The CDR3 reads CSVVRGLAAYNEQFF. In nucleotides, the CDR3 is TGCAGCGTTGTAAGAGGACTAGCGGCCTACAATGAGCAGTTCTTC.

This clonotype was observed many times. This chain links TRBV4-2 with TRBJ2-3; 8 positions agree with TRBD2. Unmatched junction bases numbered 4, after V lost 1 base and J lost 4 bases. Per germline, CDR1 LGHNA and CDR2 YNFKEQ. CDR3 size: 15 residues. CDR3 DNA: TGTGCCAGCAGCCAAGCGGCGGGAGGCCCAGATACGCAGTATTTT. This sequence encodes CASSQAAGGPDTQYF.

The chain carries TRBV5-1 and TRBJ2-7; 14 bases agree with TRBD2. CDR1 and CDR2 from the germline V gene are SGHRS and YFSETQ. With V trimmed by 3 bases and J by 6 bases, 5 bases remained unmatched. The CDR3 covers 15 residues. The CDR3 coding sequence is TGCGCCAGCAGCTCGACTAGCGGGGGGGGCAGCGAGCAGTACTTC. It translates to CASSSTSGGGSEQYF.

The chain has TRBV5-1 and TRBJ2-1; 13 bases agree with TRBD2. The CDR3 sequence is 15 residues long. Germline V gene sequence: CDR1 SGHRS, CDR2 YFSETQ. The ends lost 0 bases at V and 10 bases at J; junction bases unmatched: 4. CDR3 sequence (DNA): TGCGCCAGCAGCTTGGGGGGGACTAGCGGGAACGAGCAGTTCTTC. Residues: CASSLGGTSGNEQFF.

This chain joins TRBV29-1 and TRBJ2-1; 11 nucleotides agree with TRBD2. Germline lookup yields CDR1 SQVTM and CDR2 ANQGSEA. V lost 4 bases to trimming and J lost 0 bases; unmatched junction nucleotides: 2. CDR3 length: 15 residues. The CDR3 coding sequence is TGCAGCGTTGGTAGCGGGAGGGGCTCCTACAATGAGCAGTTCTTC. The encoded protein is CSVGSGRGSYNEQFF.

In its sample, this clonotype was seen many times. V and J are TRBV28 and TRBJ2-7; D perhaps matches TRBD1 (6 bases). Per the germline V gene, CDR1 is MDHEN and CDR2 is SYDVKM. The CDR3 has 13 residues. The ends were cut back, 4 bases at V and 2 bases at J, with 9 bases in the middle. The CDR3 coding sequence is TGTGCCAGCAGTTGGACAGCCCCCTACGAGCAGTACTTC. As protein: CASSWTAPYEQYF.

This clonotype was observed a single time. V is TRBV29-1 and J is TRBJ2-5, with D possibly being TRBD1 or TRBD2 (5 bases each). CDR3 length: 15 residues. The germline CDR1 and CDR2 sequences are SQVTM and ANQGSEA. The germline V and J ends were trimmed by 1 base and 9 bases, with 21 bases remaining between them. The CDR3, as DNA: TGCAGCGTTGAAGTCGCTGGGGACGGTGTAGGGGCCCAGTACTTC. Translation gives CSVEVAGDGVGAQYF.

V is TRBV7-9 and J is TRBJ2-3; 9 bases are shared with TRBD2. Germline V gene data show CDR1 as SEHNR and CDR2 as FQNEAQ (reference sequence). V lost 5 bases and J lost 4; bases outside the gene matches: 4. The CDR3 sequence is 14 residues long. The CDR3 loop is CASSPGLASDTQYF. The DNA for the CDR3 is TGTGCCAGCAGCCCCGGACTAGCGTCAGATACGCAGTATTTT.

At least ten counts were recorded for this clonotype. V and J are TRBV18 and TRBJ2-6; the D is unclear. Deletions cut 2 bases from V and 0 bases from J, with 2 bases between. CDR3 length equals 14 residues. CDR1 and CDR2 (germline): KGHSH, LQKENI. The CDR3 region has the DNA TGTGCCAGCTCACCAGACTCTGGGGCCAACGTCCTGACTTTC. This translates into CASSPDSGANVLTF.

This clonotype was detected a few times. The CDR3 is CASSPMKARAKNIQYF. In DNA, the CDR3 is TGTGCCAGCAGTCCCATGAAGGCAAGAGCCAAAAACATTCAGTACTTC. The chain couples TRBV28 to TRBJ2-4, with D unresolved. From germline, CDR1 is MDHEN and CDR2 SYDVKM. This CDR3 is built from 16 residues. V was pared by 5 bases and J by 0 bases, with 14 bases between.

This clonotype was found a few times. The chain couples TRBV30 to TRBJ1-2, with D unresolved. Germline V CDR1 and CDR2: GTSNPN, SVGIG (reference sequence). CDR3 length: 11 amino acids. The V end was cut by 3 bases, the J end by 8 bases, with 10 bases between. The CDR3 DNA sequence: TGTGCCTGGAGCGAACTCCGGGGCTACACCTTC. As protein: CAWSELRGYTF.

This sequence joins TRBV7-2 and TRBJ1-1, with D unclear. The CDR3 loop spans 12 amino acids. V was pared by 2 bases and J by 10 bases, with 11 bases between. Germline V gene lookup returns CDR1 SGHTA and CDR2 FQGNSA. The CDR3 here is CASSLNTLGAFF. For the CDR3, the DNA is TGTGCCAGCAGCTTAAACACCCTAGGAGCTTTCTTT.

This clonotype was observed a few times. The chain joins TRBV5-4 to TRBJ2-3, with 9 nucleotides matching TRBD2. CDR3 size: 15 residues. Per the germline V gene, CDR1 is SGHNT and CDR2 is YYREEE (reference sequence). V gave up 0 bases and J gave up 5 bases; unmatched junction bases: 4. CDR3 bases: TGTGCCAGCAGCTTGGACCTAGCGGGACTAGATACGCAGTATTTT. This translates into CASSLDLAGLDTQYF.

This clonotype was observed many times. This chain uses TRBV24-1 with TRBJ2-3, with TRBD1 matching over 9 bases. The germline CDR1 and CDR2 sequences are KGHDR and SFDVKD. Trimming took 5 bases from V and 0 from J; bases not matched to a gene: 5. The CDR3 runs 16 residues. The CDR3 DNA reads as TGTGCCACCAGTGGGGGACAGGGTTTGAGCACAGATACGCAGTATTTT. As protein: CATSGGQGLSTDTQYF.

This clonotype was observed many times. The chain carries TRBV12-5 and TRBJ2-7; 7 nucleotides agree with TRBD2. Germline lookup yields CDR1 LGHNT and CDR2 FRNRAP. Unmatched junction bases numbered 13, after V lost 6 bases and J lost 5 bases. This CDR3 contains 15 residues. This CDR3 is CASGGGTAVRDEQYF. CDR3 bases: TGTGCTAGTGGGGGGGGGACGGCGGTTCGAGACGAGCAGTACTTC. Together with reference TRBV12-5 and TRBJ2-7, the CDR3 gives the full variable domain: DARVTQTPRHKVTEMGQEVTMRCQPILGHNTVFWYRQTMMQGLELLAYFRNRAPLDDSGMPKDRFSAEMPDATLATLKIQPSEPRDSAVYFCASGGGTAVRDEQYFGPGTRLTVT.

The chain has TRBV12-3 or TRBV12-4 and TRBJ2-4; 15 nucleotides align to TRBD2. Unmatched junction bases numbered 9, after V lost 3 bases and J lost 3 bases. The CDR3 is made up of 19 amino acids. The CDR3 region is CASSFRGLAGGGGKNIQYF. CDR3 nucleotide sequence: TGTGCCAGCAGTTTCCGGGGACTAGCGGGAGGAGGGGGCAAAAACATTCAGTACTTC.

This clonotype was counted a few times. The chain recombines TRBV9 with TRBJ1-1; 8 bases align to TRBD1. This CDR3 contains 15 residues. V was clipped by 4 bases and J by 4 bases; unmatched bases: 9. CDR1 and CDR2 (germline): SGDLS, YYNGEE. CDR3 in DNA: TGTGCCAGCAGCACCCGACAGGGGTTTGGCACTGAAGCTTTCTTT. It encodes CASSTRQGFGTEAFF.

This clonotype has at least ten counts. The chain couples TRBV12-3 or TRBV12-4 to TRBJ1-1, with TRBD1 matching 7 bases. The trim removed 6 bases at V and 0 bases at J, leaving 10 bases unmatched. This CDR3 region has 16 residues. DNA of the CDR3: TGTGCCAGCAGCCTGGGGGACAGACCTATGAACACTGAAGCTTTCTTT. Amino acid sequence: CASSLGDRPMNTEAFF.

V is TRBV2 and J is TRBJ2-2, with no clear D. This CDR3 spans 13 amino acids. Germline V gene data show CDR1 as SNHLY and CDR2 as FYNNEI. The V and J ends lost 4 bases and 6 bases respectively, with 9 bases between them. CDR3 residues: CASSVGAAGELFF. The CDR3 DNA sequence: TGTGCCAGCAGTGTTGGCGCTGCCGGGGAGCTGTTTTTT.

This clonotype was counted at least ten times. This sequence joins TRBV30 and TRBJ2-7, with a tentative D call TRBD1 (6 bases). The CDR3 runs 12 residues. Germline assignment: CDR1 GTSNPN and CDR2 SVGIG (reference sequence). V was shortened by 5 bases and J by 1 base, with 9 bases between the two germline ends. The CDR3 protein is CAWDRYSYEQYF. The CDR3 nucleotides read TGTGCCTGGGACAGGTATTCCTACGAGCAGTACTTC.

In this sample, this clonotype turned up a few times. This chain links TRBV5-4 with TRBJ2-3, with D maybe TRBD2 (6 bases). With 0 bases removed from V and 1 base from J, the gap between germline ends came to 15 bases. CDR3 length: 17 residues. Germline V gene data show CDR1 as SGHNT and CDR2 as YYREEE (reference sequence). The CDR3 here is CASSLESSGPRTDTQYF. The DNA for the CDR3 is TGTGCCAGCAGCTTGGAGAGTAGCGGTCCTCGCACAGATACGCAGTATTTT.

Ten or more counts support this clonotype. The chain is built from TRBV27 and TRBJ2-5; D not certain. In germline, CDR1 is MNHEY, CDR2 SMNVEV (reference sequence). With 7 bases removed from V and 2 bases from J, the gap between germline ends came to 11 bases. This CDR3 is 13 amino acids long. In DNA form, the CDR3 reads TGTGCCAGCATTACCAGCTATCAAGAGACCCAGTACTTC. Its protein product is CASITSYQETQYF.

At least ten counts were recorded for this clonotype. The CDR3 nucleotides are TGTGCCTGGAGTATGACAGGGACCTATAATTCACCCCTCCACTTT. This translates into CAWSMTGTYNSPLHF. This sequence joins TRBV30 and TRBJ1-6; 7 bases fit TRBD1. The CDR3 consists of 15 residues. After removal of 2 bases from V and 2 bases from J, the junction contained 3 bases not matched to a gene. Germline V lookup: CDR1 GTSNPN, CDR2 SVGIG (reference sequence).

In its sample, this clonotype was seen many times. V gene TRBV11-2 combines with J gene TRBJ2-6, with 7 nucleotides matching TRBD1. Germline CDR1 reads SGHAT; CDR2 reads FQNNGV. Losses at the gene ends were 5 bases for V and 3 bases for J; bases not matched to a gene: 16. The CDR3 sequence is 19 residues long. The CDR3 DNA sequence: TGTGCCAGCAGCCATATACGTAAGACACAGGGGTTTGGGGCCAACGTCCTGACTTTC. This codes for CASSHIRKTQGFGANVLTF.